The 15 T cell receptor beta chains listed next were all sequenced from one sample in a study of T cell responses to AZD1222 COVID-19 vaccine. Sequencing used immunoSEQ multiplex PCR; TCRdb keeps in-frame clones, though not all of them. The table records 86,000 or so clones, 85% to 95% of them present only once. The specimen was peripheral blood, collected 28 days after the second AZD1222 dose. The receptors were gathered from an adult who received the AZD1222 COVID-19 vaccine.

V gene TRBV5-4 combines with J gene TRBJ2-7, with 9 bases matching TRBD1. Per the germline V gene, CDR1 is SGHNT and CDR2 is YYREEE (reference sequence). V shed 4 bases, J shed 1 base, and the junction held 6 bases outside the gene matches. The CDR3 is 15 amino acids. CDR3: CASSPGTGRSYEQYF. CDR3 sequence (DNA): TGTGCCAGCAGCCCCGGGACAGGGAGATCCTACGAGCAGTACTTC.

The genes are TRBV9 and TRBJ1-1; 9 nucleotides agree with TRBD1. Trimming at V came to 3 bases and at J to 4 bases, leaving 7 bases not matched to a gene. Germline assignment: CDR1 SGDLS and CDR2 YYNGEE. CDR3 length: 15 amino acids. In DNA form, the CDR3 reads TGTGCCAGCAGCGCTATGGACAGGGGCGGCACTGAAGCTTTCTTT. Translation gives CASSAMDRGGTEAFF.

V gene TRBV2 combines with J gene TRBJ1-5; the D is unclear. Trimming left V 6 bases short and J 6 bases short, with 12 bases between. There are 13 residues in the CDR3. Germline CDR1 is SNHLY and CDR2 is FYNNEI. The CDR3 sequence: CASRGRAIQPQHF. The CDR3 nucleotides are TGTGCCAGCAGGGGGAGAGCGATTCAGCCCCAGCATTTT.

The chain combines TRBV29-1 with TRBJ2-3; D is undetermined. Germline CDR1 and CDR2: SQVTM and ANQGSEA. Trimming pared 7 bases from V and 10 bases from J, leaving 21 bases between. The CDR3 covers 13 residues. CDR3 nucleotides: TGCAGCGGGCTCGACGGCTACAGATATTCGCAGTATTTT. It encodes CSGLDGYRYSQYF.

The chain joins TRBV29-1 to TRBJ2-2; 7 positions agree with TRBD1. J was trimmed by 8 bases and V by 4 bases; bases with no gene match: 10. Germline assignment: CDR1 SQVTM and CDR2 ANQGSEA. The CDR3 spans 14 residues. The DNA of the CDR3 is TGCAGCGTTGGACAGGGATTTCCCGAGGGGGAGCTGTTTTTT. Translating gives CSVGQGFPEGELFF.

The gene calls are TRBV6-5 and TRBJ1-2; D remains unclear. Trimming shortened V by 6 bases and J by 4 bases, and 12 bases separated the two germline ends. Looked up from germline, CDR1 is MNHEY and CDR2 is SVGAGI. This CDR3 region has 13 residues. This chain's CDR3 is CASRPGRSYGYTF. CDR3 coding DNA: TGTGCCAGCAGACCTGGACGGAGCTATGGCTACACCTTC.

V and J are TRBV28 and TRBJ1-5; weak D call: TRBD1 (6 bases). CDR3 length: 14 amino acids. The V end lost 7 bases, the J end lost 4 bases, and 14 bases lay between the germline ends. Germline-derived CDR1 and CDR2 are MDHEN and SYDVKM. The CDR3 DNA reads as TGTGCCAGCAACATCGGGACACTGAATCAGCCCCAGCATTTT. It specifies CASNIGTLNQPQHF.

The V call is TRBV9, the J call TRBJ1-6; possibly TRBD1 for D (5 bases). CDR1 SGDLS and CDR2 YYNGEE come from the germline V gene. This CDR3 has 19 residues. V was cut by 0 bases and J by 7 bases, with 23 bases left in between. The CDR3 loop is CASSVATSGGEGINSPLHF. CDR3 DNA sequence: TGTGCCAGCAGCGTAGCTACTTCGGGGGGAGAGGGGATAAATTCACCCCTCCACTTT.

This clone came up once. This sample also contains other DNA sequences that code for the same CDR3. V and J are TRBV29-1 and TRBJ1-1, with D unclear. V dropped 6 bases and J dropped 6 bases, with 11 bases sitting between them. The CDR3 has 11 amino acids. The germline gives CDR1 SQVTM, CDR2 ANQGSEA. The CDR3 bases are TGCAGCGTAGGTGGAGGGTCTGAAGCTTTCTTT. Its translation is CSVGGGSEAFF.

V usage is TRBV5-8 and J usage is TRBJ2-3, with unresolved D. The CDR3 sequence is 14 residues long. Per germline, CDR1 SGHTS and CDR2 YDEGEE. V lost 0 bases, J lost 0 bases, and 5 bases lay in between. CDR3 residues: CASSLDRSTDTQYF. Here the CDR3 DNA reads TGTGCCAGCAGCTTGGACAGAAGCACAGATACGCAGTATTTT.

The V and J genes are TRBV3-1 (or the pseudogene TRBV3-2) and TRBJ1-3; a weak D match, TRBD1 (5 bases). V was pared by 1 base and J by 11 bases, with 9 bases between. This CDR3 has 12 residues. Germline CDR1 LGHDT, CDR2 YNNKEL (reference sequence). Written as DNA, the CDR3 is TGTGCCAGCAGCCAAGGAGCGGGGGCCATATATTTT. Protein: CASSQGAGAIYF.

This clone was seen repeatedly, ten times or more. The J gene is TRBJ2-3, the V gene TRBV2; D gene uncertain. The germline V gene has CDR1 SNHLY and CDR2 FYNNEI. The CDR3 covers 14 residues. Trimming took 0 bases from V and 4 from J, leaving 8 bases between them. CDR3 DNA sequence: TGTGCCAGCAGTGAAGCGTTAGGAGCAGATACGCAGTATTTT. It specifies CASSEALGADTQYF.

The CDR3 coding sequence is TGTGCCATCAGTGACCCCGGGACGAGCTCCTACGAGCAGTACTTC. The encoded protein is CAISDPGTSSYEQYF. The chain employs TRBV10-3 and TRBJ2-7; possibly TRBD1 or TRBD2 for D (5 bases each). With 3 bases removed from V and 0 bases from J, the gap between germline ends came to 12 bases. The CDR3 runs to 15 residues. Germline V lookup: CDR1 ENHRY, CDR2 SYGVKD.

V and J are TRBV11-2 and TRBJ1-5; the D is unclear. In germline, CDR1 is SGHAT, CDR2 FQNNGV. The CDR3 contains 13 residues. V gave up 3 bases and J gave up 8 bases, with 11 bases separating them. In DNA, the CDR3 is TGTGCCAGCAGCTTGGAGCCGCTCAAGCCCCAGCATTTT. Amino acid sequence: CASSLEPLKPQHF.

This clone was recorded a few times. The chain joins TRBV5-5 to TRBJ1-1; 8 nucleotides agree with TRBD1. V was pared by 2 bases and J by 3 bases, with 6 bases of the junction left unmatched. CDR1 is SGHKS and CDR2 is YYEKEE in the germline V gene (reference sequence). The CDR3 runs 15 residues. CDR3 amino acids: CASSLETGAYTEAFF. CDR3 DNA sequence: TGTGCCAGCAGCTTAGAGACAGGGGCTTACACTGAAGCTTTCTTT.